The 9 T cell receptor beta chains listed next were all sequenced from one sample in a study of blood T cell repertoires in COVID-19. TCRdb's table, derived via immunoSEQ multiplex PCR, lists solely in-frame clones and lacks some. The repertoire holds some 200,000 clones, with around 92% as singletons. The sample taken for sequencing was PBMCs or T cells enriched from blood (not recorded which). These receptors came from a woman in her late teens or twenties who had recovered from COVID-19.

V usage is TRBV19 and J usage is TRBJ2-1; TRBD1 matches at 9 bases. The ends lost 5 bases at V and 12 bases at J; junction bases unmatched: 2. The CDR3 runs to 11 residues. CDR1 is LNHDA and CDR2 is SQIVND in the germline V gene (reference sequence). CDR3 nucleotides: TGTGCCAGTAGTGTGACAGGGGGGCAGTTCTTC. It yields the protein CASSVTGGQFF.

V gene TRBV7-9 combines with J gene TRBJ2-7, with 8 nucleotides matching TRBD1. Germline CDR1 SEHNR, CDR2 FQNEAQ (reference sequence). This CDR3 region has 15 residues. V gave up 6 bases and J gave up 6 bases; unmatched junction bases: 13. The CDR3 loop is CASSPQGALSVEQYF. CDR3 sequence (DNA): TGTGCCAGCAGTCCCCAGGGGGCCTTGAGTGTCGAGCAGTACTTC.

V gene TRBV7-9 combines with J gene TRBJ2-1; D gene ambiguous. Germline-derived CDR1 and CDR2 are SEHNR and FQNEAQ (reference sequence). CDR3 length equals 14 residues. V shed 8 bases and J shed 0 bases, with 11 bases lying between them. Here the CDR3 DNA reads TGTGCCAGCCTTATTTCGAGCTCCTACAATGAGCAGTTCTTC. This gives the protein CASLISSSYNEQFF.

The chain links TRBV6-5 to TRBJ1-4, with TRBD1 matching over 10 bases. The CDR3 runs 16 residues. Germline V gene sequence: CDR1 MNHEY, CDR2 SVGAGI. Trimming cost V 3 bases and J 4 bases; bases outside gene matches: 5. The CDR3 coding sequence is TGTGCCAGCAGTTATAGGACAGGGGGGAATAATGAAAAACTGTTTTTT. Its translation is CASSYRTGGNNEKLFF.

This chain connects TRBV21-1 to TRBJ1-6; the table's D call TRBD1 went unverified against the DNA. TRBV21-1 is a pseudogene segment. This CDR3 region has 14 residues. The CDR3 spells CASSRKTDNSPLHF. CDR3 in DNA: TGTGCCAGCAGCAGAAAGACAGACAATTCACCCCTCCACTTT.

The chain joins TRBV5-6 to TRBJ1-1; D is unclear. This CDR3 has 13 amino acids. Germline lookup yields CDR1 SGHDT and CDR2 YYEEEE. V shed 4 bases and J shed 2 bases, with 9 bases lying between them. In DNA form, the CDR3 reads TGTGCCAGCAGCCACCGAGGAAACACTGAAGCTTTCTTT. Encoded protein: CASSHRGNTEAFF.

The chain has TRBV7-9 and TRBJ1-1, with 8 bases aligning to TRBD1. Germline CDR1 reads SEHNR; CDR2 reads FQNEAQ (reference sequence). This CDR3 region has 18 residues. V trimming: 1 base; J trimming: 0 bases; junction bases outside the gene matches: 10. CDR3 bases: TGTGCCAGCAGCTTAGTGTGGGACAGGCTACATATGAACACTGAAGCTTTCTTT. Translation gives CASSLVWDRLHMNTEAFF. Using reference TRBV7-9 and TRBJ1-1 for the parts outside the CDR3, the full variable domain is DTGVSQNPRHKITKRGQNVTFRCDPISEHNRLYWYRQTLGQGPEFLTYFQNEAQLEKSRLLSDRFSAERPKGSFSTLEIQRTEQGDSAMYLCASSLVWDRLHMNTEAFFGQGTRLTVV.

The chain joins TRBV4-1 to TRBJ2-5; D remains unclear. Trimming pared 2 bases from V and 2 bases from J, leaving 15 bases between. This CDR3 is built from 16 residues. The germline CDR1 and CDR2 sequences are MGHRA and YSYEKL. Here the CDR3 DNA reads TGCGCCAGCAGCCAACAGATGGGCAGGCAGCAAGAGACCCAGTACTTC. As protein: CASSQQMGRQQETQYF.

The rearrangement links TRBV6-5 to TRBJ1-3, with D tentatively TRBD1 (5 bases). In germline, CDR1 is MNHEY, CDR2 SVGAGI. V was pared by 6 bases and J by 4 bases, with 16 bases between. CDR3 length equals 15 residues. For the CDR3, the DNA is TGTGCCAGCAGAAAGGGGTCACAAGTCGGAAACACCATATATTTT. Translating it yields CASRKGSQVGNTIYF.